What follows describes a single T cell receptor beta chain. Data came from immunoSEQ multiplex PCR; TCRdb stores just in-frame clones and leaves some out. In the table there are approximately 500,000 clones, 80% to 90% of which are singletons. These data belong to a study of blood T cell repertoires in COVID-19. Study summary: Researchers got acute and convalescent COVID-19 samples from the United States, Italy and Spain.

Germline assignment: CDR1 LNHNV and CDR2 YYDKDF (reference sequence). The CDR3 runs 14 residues. The V and J ends lost 1 base and 5 bases, in that order; junction bases with no gene match: 4. The gene calls are TRBV15 and TRBJ2-7; TRBD2 agrees at 8 bases. Sample: peripheral blood. The sequence was collected from a human donor in a cohort sampled during active COVID-19. The CDR3 reads CATSRGGTRDEQYF. CDR3 in DNA: TGTGCCACCAGCAGAGGCGGGACTAGAGACGAGCAGTACTTC.